This T cell receptor beta chain appears in the sequencing data of a study of blood T cell repertoires in COVID-19. Whole-study context: Sample material is recorded as cDNA or gDNA derived from T cells, B-cell-depleted T cells, or PBMCs.

Living in about two dozen US areas, the participants were between 18 and 89 years of age. Participants reported their clinical history, and cohort assignment relied on those reports. In the original workflow: Reference gene primer amplification in the assay estimated nucleated cell counts. Clones were sequenced by immunoSEQ multiplex PCR, and TCRdb holds only the in-frame ones, with some missing. V and J calls and clone size are as listed in that table; D and trimming were resolved from the DNA. The sample lists almost 400,000 clones; more than 75% were seen once. V lost 3 bases, J lost 2 bases, and 13 bases lay in between. Germline V gene lookup returns CDR1 SGHDN and CDR2 FVKESK. The CDR3 covers 15 residues.

This clonotype was obtained from a woman in her 30s with acute COVID-19. V usage is TRBV14 and J usage is TRBJ2-5, with D maybe TRBD1 (6 bases). Sequencing was performed on PBMCs or T cells enriched from blood (not recorded which). In nucleotides, the CDR3 is TGTGCCAGCAGCCATGGGGGCCAGTTTCAAGAGACCCAGTACTTC. Amino acids: CASSHGGQFQETQYF.